The clone carrying this T cell receptor (beta chain) was seen at least ten times. This sample is drawn from a study of spatial heterogeneity in lung cancer. Every cDNA TCR molecule received its own unique molecular identifier. TCRdb re-called the 5' RACE reads through MiXCR, storing one row per CDR3 protein. The repertoire includes under 40,000 distinct CDR3 sequences, approximately 5.2% of them detected once, and 20% to 30% sits in the top ten. Time point described: sample taken at primary tumor resection. A total of around 67 untreated early-stage non-small cell lung cancer patients served as donors. Unsorted whole RNA of tumor, nontumor lung or frozen PBMC was sequenced. V lost 4 bases, J lost 2 bases, and 2 bases stayed unmatched. Germline CDR1 and CDR2: WSHSY and SAAADI. The CDR3 runs to 13 residues.

This material consisted of PBMCs, taken at surgery. This receptor was obtained from a female donor with early-stage non-small cell lung cancer. J is TRBJ2-7 and V is TRBV10-2; 7 bases map to TRBD1. The CDR3 loop reads CASSVGTAYEQYF. The CDR3 coding sequence is TGCGCCAGCAGTGTCGGGACAGCCTACGAGCAGTACTTC.